The rows below give T cell receptor beta chains drawn from one sample of a study of Ad26.COV2.S vaccination and SARS-CoV-2 variants. Produced via immunoSEQ multiplex PCR; TCRdb's table is partial and in-frame only. Of 350,000 to 400,000 clones detected, around nine tenths appear once; the ten largest clones hold 1.5% to 2%. Sequencing used peripheral blood, obtained in a trial of Ad26.COV2.S vaccine versus placebo. The receptor source for this set is a person between 18 and 60 years old who received the Ad26.COV2.S COVID-19 vaccine or a placebo. The CDR3 runs from the conserved cysteine through the conserved F or W. The D gene is left open where the match is weak. The size entry is marked missing in some rows and otherwise reads once, few, many or a size class.

size,D,V,J,CDR3,DNA
-,-,TRBV9,TRBJ2-7,CASSERAETTYEQYF,TGTGCCAGCAGCGAAAGAGCAGAAACGACCTACGAGCAGTACTTC
once,TRBD1,TRBV6-6,TRBJ2-2,CASSPLQGDTGELFF,TGTGCCAGCAGCCCTCTACAGGGGGACACCGGGGAGCTGTTTTTT
-,-,TRBV27,TRBJ2-3,CASRPSGTDTQYF,TGTGCCAGCAGGCCGAGCGGCACAGATACGCAGTATTTT
-,-,TRBV19,TRBJ1-1,CASSPLPGETEAFF,TGTGCCAGTAGCCCCCTTCCGGGTGAGACTGAAGCTTTCTTT
-,-,TRBV3-1/TRBV3-2,TRBJ2-1,CASSHLNTGSEQFF,TGTGCCAGCAGCCACCTCAACACAGGGTCGGAGCAGTTCTTC
-,TRBD2,TRBV13,TRBJ2-7,CASSLLSTSGSSYEQYF,TGTGCCAGCAGCTTACTCTCGACTAGCGGCAGCTCCTACGAGCAGTACTTC
-,-,TRBV28,TRBJ1-2,CASSPSSGNYGYTF,TGTGCCAGCAGTCCGAGTTCAGGGAACTATGGCTACACCTTC
-,-,TRBV7-9,TRBJ2-7,CASSPRRGRDTYEQYF,TGTGCCAGCAGCCCTAGGCGGGGACGGGACACCTACGAGCAGTACTTC
-,TRBD2,TRBV6-1,TRBJ2-1,CASSEGAGIGAGGRNEQFF,TGTGCCAGCAGTGAAGGTGCAGGGATTGGTGCGGGAGGGAGGAATGAGCAGTTCTTC
-,TRBD1,TRBV19,TRBJ2-7,CASSPGQVSPEQYF,TGTGCCAGTAGCCCTGGACAGGTTTCCCCCGAGCAGTACTTC
once,-,TRBV9,TRBJ1-4,CASSSPHRARSGGLFF,TGTGCCAGCAGCTCTCCCCACAGGGCCCGGAGCGGAGGGCTGTTTTTT
-,-,TRBV28,TRBJ1-4,CASSLLGEKLFF,TGTGCCAGCAGTTTACTGGGCGAAAAACTGTTTTTT
few,-,TRBV7-3,TRBJ2-7,CASAQGNSGEQYF,TGTGCCAGCGCACAAGGGAATTCCGGCGAGCAGTACTTC
-,-,TRBV20-1,TRBJ2-7,CSASLVYEQYF,TGCAGTGCTAGCCTGGTCTACGAGCAGTACTTC
-,-,TRBV4-1,TRBJ2-7,CASSQDPGVSYEQYF,TGCGCCAGCAGCCAAGATCCAGGGGTCTCCTACGAGCAGTACTTC
-,-,TRBV28,TRBJ1-1,CASIPWGARGGLGAFF,TGTGCCAGCATCCCCTGGGGGGCAAGAGGTGGCCTGGGGGCTTTCTTT
-,-,TRBV28,TRBJ2-2,CASSSITSGTGELFF,TGTGCCAGCAGTTCCATAACCTCGGGGACCGGGGAGCTGTTTTTT
-,-,TRBV6-5,TRBJ1-6,CASTPRQRNSPLHF,TGTGCCAGCACCCCACGACAGAGGAATTCACCCCTCCACTTT
-,TRBD2,TRBV2,TRBJ2-1,CASSSYGTSGIRSIEQFF,TGTGCCAGCAGTTCATATGGGACTAGCGGGATCCGATCCATTGAGCAGTTCTTC
-,-,TRBV7-8,TRBJ2-7,CASSLNNAGPGLLSYEQYF,TGTGCCAGCAGCTTAAATAATGCAGGCCCGGGACTCCTCTCGTACGAGCAGTATTTC
-,TRBD1,TRBV5-1,TRBJ1-1,CASSLGGTGNTEAFF,TGCGCCAGCAGCCTTGGCGGGACAGGGAACACTGAAGCTTTCTTT
few,-,TRBV5-1,TRBJ2-2,CASSLVFGQGTGELFF,TGCGCCAGCAGCTTGGTTTTTGGGCAGGGAACCGGGGAGCTGTTTTTT
-,-,TRBV11-2,TRBJ2-3,CASSLVLGGDTQYF,TGTGCCAGCAGCTTAGTCCTAGGCGGGGATACGCAGTATTTT
-,-,TRBV6-2/TRBV6-3,TRBJ2-2,CASSYSNSGRGELFF,TGTGCCAGCAGTTACTCGAACAGTGGGCGCGGGGAGCTGTTTTTT
-,-,TRBV10-3,TRBJ2-1,CAISDGKGTEQFF,TGTGCCATCAGTGACGGGAAGGGGACTGAGCAGTTCTTC
-,-,TRBV19,TRBJ2-2,CASSIEEGGELFF,TGTGCCAGTAGTATAGAGGAGGGCGGGGAGCTGTTTTTT
-,-,TRBV5-6,TRBJ1-2,CASSLGLGGYTF,TGTGCCAGCAGCCTGGGTCTGGGCGGCTACACCTTC